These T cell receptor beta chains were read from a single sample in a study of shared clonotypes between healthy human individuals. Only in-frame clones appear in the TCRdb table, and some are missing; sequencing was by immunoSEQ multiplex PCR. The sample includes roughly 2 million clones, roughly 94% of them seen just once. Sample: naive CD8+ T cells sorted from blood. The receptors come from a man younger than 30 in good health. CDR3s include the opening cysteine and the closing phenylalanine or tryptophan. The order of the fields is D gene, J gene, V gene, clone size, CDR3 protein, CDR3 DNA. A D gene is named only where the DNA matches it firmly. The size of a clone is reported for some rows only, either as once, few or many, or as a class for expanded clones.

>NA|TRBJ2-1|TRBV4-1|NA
CASSQEGQGSSYNEQFF
TGCGCCAGCAGCCAAGAGGGGCAGGGGAGCTCCTACAATGAGCAGTTCTTC
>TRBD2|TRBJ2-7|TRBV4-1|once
CASSQDPGRDHEQYF
TGCGCCAGCAGCCAAGACCCAGGGAGGGACCACGAGCAGTACTTC
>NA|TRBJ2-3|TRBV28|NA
CASSKGQTSTDTQYF
TGTGCCAGCTCCAAGGGGCAAACTAGCACAGATACGCAGTATTTT
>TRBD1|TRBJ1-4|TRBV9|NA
CASSPGQGAINEKLFF
TGTGCCAGCAGCCCAGGACAGGGGGCAATTAATGAAAAACTGTTTTTT
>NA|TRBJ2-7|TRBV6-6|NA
CASSLGGSYEQYF
TGTGCCAGCAGCCTAGGGGGCTCCTACGAGCAGTACTTC
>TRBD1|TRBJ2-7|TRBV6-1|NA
CASSRGTYEQYF
TGTGCCAGCAGCAGGGGGACCTACGAGCAGTACTTC
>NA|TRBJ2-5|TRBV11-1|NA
CASSPDLDRRRETQYF
TGTGCCAGCAGTCCTGACCTGGACAGACGGCGGGAGACCCAGTACTTC
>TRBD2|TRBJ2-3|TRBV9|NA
CASSVEASGGASGTQYF
TGTGCCAGCAGCGTAGAGGCTAGCGGGGGGGCATCGGGTACGCAGTATTTT
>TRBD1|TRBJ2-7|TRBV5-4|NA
CASSWGPGQGDEQYF
TGTGCCAGCAGCTGGGGACCGGGACAGGGAGACGAGCAGTACTTC
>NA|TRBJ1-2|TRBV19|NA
CASSIGGGYTF
TGTGCCAGTAGTATTGGGGGTGGCTACACCTTC
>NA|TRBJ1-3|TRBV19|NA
CASFDRGNTIYF
TGTGCCAGTTTTGACAGGGGAAACACCATATATTTT
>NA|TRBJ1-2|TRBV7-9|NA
CASSLAHYGYTF
TGTGCCAGCAGCTTAGCACACTATGGCTACACCTTC
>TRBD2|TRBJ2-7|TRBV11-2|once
CASSLVGTSGIEQYF
TGTGCCAGCAGCTTAGTCGGGACTAGCGGGATCGAGCAGTACTTC